This entry concerns a single T cell receptor beta chain. V lost 5 bases and J lost 7; bases outside the gene matches: 2. CDR3 length equals 11 residues. Germline V CDR1 and CDR2: GTSNPN, SVGIG (reference sequence). The sample belongs to a study of blood T cell repertoires in COVID-19. Original processing methods: Reference gene primers were amplified, and this amplification served to estimate nucleated cell counts. Generated by immunoSEQ multiplex PCR, the TCRdb table keeps only in-frame clones and is missing some. V, J and clone size reflect that table, while D and trimming were determined from the DNA. The sample has about 110,000 clones; around 89% are singletons.

The TCR comes from an elderly woman with acute or convalescent COVID-19. The genes are TRBV30 and TRBJ2-4, with 7 bases fitting TRBD1. The sample taken for sequencing was peripheral blood. CDR3 protein: CAWGDSNIQYF. Written as DNA, the CDR3 is TGTGCCTGGGGGGACAGCAACATTCAGTACTTC. The full variable domain, in which reference TRBV30 and TRBJ2-4 provide the parts outside the CDR3, is SQTIHQWPATLVQPVGSPLSLECTVEGTSNPNLYWYRQAAGRGLQLLFYSVGIGQISSEVPQNLSASRPQDRQFILSSKKLLLSDSGFYLCAWGDSNIQYFGAGTRLSVL.